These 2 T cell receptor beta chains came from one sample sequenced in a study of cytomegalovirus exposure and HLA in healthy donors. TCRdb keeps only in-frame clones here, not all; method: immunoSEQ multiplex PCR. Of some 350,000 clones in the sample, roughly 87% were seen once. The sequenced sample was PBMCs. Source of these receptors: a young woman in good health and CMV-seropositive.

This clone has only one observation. CDR3: CASSPRDRRRGGVFF. For the CDR3, the DNA is TGTGCCAGCAGCCCCAGGGACAGGCGCAGGGGAGGGGTGTTTTTT. This chain connects TRBV7-2 to TRBJ1-4; 8 nucleotides agree with TRBD1. Germline V CDR1 and CDR2: SGHTA, FQGNSA. The CDR3 loop spans 15 amino acids. V lost 5 bases and J lost 15; bases outside the gene matches: 17. Looking up the rest from reference TRBV7-2 and TRBJ1-4 gives the full variable domain: GAGVSQSPSNKVTEKGKDVELRCDPISGHTALYWYRQSLGQGLEFLIYFQGNSAPDKSGLPSDRFSAERTGGSVSTLTIQRTQQEDSAVYLCASSPRDRRRGGVFFGSGTQLSVL.

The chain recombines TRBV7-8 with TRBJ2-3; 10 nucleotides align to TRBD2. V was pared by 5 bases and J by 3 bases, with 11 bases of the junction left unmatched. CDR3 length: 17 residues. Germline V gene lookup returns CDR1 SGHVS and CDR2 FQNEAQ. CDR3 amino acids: CASSLGPDSGGTDTQYF. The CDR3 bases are TGTGCCAGCAGCCTGGGGCCCGATAGCGGGGGGACAGATACGCAGTATTTT. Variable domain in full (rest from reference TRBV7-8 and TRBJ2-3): GAGVSQSPRYKVAKRGQDVALRCDPISGHVSLFWYQQALGQGPEFLTYFQNEAQLDKSGLPSDRFFAERPEGSVSTLKIQRTQQEDSAVYLCASSLGPDSGGTDTQYFGPGTRLTVL.